This TCR beta chain emerged from a study of T cells expressing NK-cell markers. Making the TCR beta cDNA relied on 5'RACE template switching with UMIs. TCRdb processed the 5' RACE reads again and assigns one entry to each CDR3 protein, with no DNA. Recorded for this sample: about half a million distinct CDR3 sequences. Whole-study results and caveats: Specificity for HCMV among expanded NKG2C+ T cell clones was not established.

Comments on this clonotype: The antigen remains undetermined.

The receptor was isolated from a woman aged 50 to 60 in good health. Sequencing was performed on blood T cells: a sorted CD56 or NKG2C T cell subset, CD4+ or CD8+ T cells, or bulk PBMC T cells (not recorded which).

CDR3 region: CASSTGLRELFF. The chain links TRBV12-3 or TRBV12-4 to TRBJ2-2; TCRdb proposes TRBD1, but this gene call is untestable without DNA. This CDR3 spans 12 amino acids.